Following are 14 T cell receptor gamma chains from one sample sequenced in a study of gamma-delta chains in newborns, infants, children. TCRdb re-processed the reads using CATT. In all, the sample yields roughly 16 gamma-chain clones. Sequencing used blood. These receptors came from a child who received the measles vaccine. This table probably holds off-target reads from a library built for another chain.

The V gene call is TRGV9, and the J gene call is absent. The CDR3 length is 14 residues. Germline V gives CDR1 GITISATS, CDR2 ISYDGTV (reference sequence). CDR3 residues: CACDVLGDTAQLFF. The CDR3 bases are TGTGCCTGTGACGTACTGGGGGATACAGCACAACTCTTCTTT.

The V gene is TRGV9, but the J gene lacks a call. The germline V gene has CDR1 GITISATS and CDR2 ISYDGTV (reference sequence). This CDR3 spans 15 amino acids. The CDR3 here is CACYWGIRLTAQLFF. CDR3 nucleotides: TGTGCCTGTTACTGGGGGATACGCTTGACAGCACAACTCTTCTTT.

CDR3 region: CACDTVTGDALTAQLFF. CDR3 DNA: TGTGCCTGTGACACGGTAACTGGGGACGCTTTGACAGCACAACTCTTCTTT. Here the V gene is TRGV9, but the J gene went uncalled. CDR3 length equals 17 residues. The germline V gene has CDR1 GITISATS and CDR2 ISYDGTV (reference sequence).

Here the V gene is TRGV9, but the J gene went uncalled. The CDR3 totals 16 residues. CDR1 and CDR2 (germline): GITISATS, ISYDGTV (reference sequence). CDR3 sequence: CACDPVLGDTPAQLFF. CDR3 DNA sequence: TGTGCCTGTGACCCCGTACTGGGGGATACTCCCGCACAACTCTTCTTT.

The V gene is TRGV9; the J gene was not called. Germline assignment: CDR1 GITISATS and CDR2 ISYDGTV (reference sequence). The CDR3 totals 10 residues. CDR3 sequence reads: CACLTAQLFF. The CDR3 nucleotides are TGTGCCTGTTTGACAGCACAACTCTTCTTT.

No J gene was named, though the V gene is TRGV9. The CDR3 sequence is 16 residues long. CDR1 is GITISATS, CDR2 ISYDGTV, per germline (reference sequence). CDR3: CACDTLGDALTAQLFF. In DNA form, the CDR3 reads TGTGCCTGTGACACACTGGGGGATGCTTTGACAGCACAACTCTTCTTT.

With the J gene uncalled, the V gene is TRGV9. The CDR3 is 14 residues long. CDR1 GITISATS and CDR2 ISYDGTV come from the germline V gene (reference sequence). The CDR3 DNA reads as TGTGCCTGTGACATACTGGGGGATACAGCACAACTCTTCTTT. Its protein product is CACDILGDTAQLFF.

For the CDR3, the DNA is TGTGCCTTTCCCAGAAGTAACGAGGGATACCAAGCACAACTCTTCTTT. Its protein product is CAFPRSNEGYQAQLFF. TRGV9 is the V gene, and the J gene was not called. CDR1 and CDR2 (germline): GITISATS, ISYDGTV (reference sequence). The CDR3 spans 16 residues.

The J gene was not called, though the V gene is TRGV9. The CDR3 has 17 residues. Per germline, CDR1 GITISATS and CDR2 ISYDGTV (reference sequence). Written as DNA, the CDR3 is TGTGCCTTTGGGGCGGGGGATACGCGATCTTTGACAGCACAACTCTTCTTT. Residues: CAFGAGDTRSLTAQLFF.

The V gene is TRGV9; the J gene was not called. The CDR3 has 16 residues. Germline values: CDR1 GITISATS, CDR2 ISYDGTV (reference sequence). The CDR3 region is CAFSYWGILPTAQLFF. Here the CDR3 DNA reads TGTGCCTTTAGCTACTGGGGGATCCTTCCGACAGCACAACTCTTCTTT.

The V gene reported is TRGV9; the J gene is uncalled. The CDR3 sequence is 17 residues long. Germline V gene lookup returns CDR1 GITISATS and CDR2 ISYDGTV (reference sequence). This CDR3 reads CACEHLGEPTLTAQLFF. The CDR3, as DNA: TGTGCCTGTGAACACCTGGGGGAGCCTACTTTGACAGCACAACTCTTCTTT.

The CDR3 loop is CACDAWGMTAQLFF. CDR3 DNA: TGTGCCTGTGACGCCTGGGGGATGACAGCACAACTCTTCTTT. The V gene was identified as TRGV9, while no J gene was called. Germline V gene data show CDR1 as GITISATS and CDR2 as ISYDGTV (reference sequence). There are 14 residues in the CDR3.

There is no J gene call, but TRGV9 is given as the V gene. This CDR3 contains 13 residues. Germline values: CDR1 GITISATS, CDR2 ISYDGTV (reference sequence). The CDR3 sequence is CACDLQRGEQLFF. As DNA, the CDR3 is TGTGCCTGTGATCTCCAGCGTGGAGAACAACTCTTCTTT.

J gene calling gave no result, while the V gene is TRGV9. Germline assignment: CDR1 GITISATS and CDR2 ISYDGTV (reference sequence). The CDR3 contains 14 residues. CDR3 bases: TGTGCCTGTGACACCTGGGGGATGACAGTACAACTCTTCTTT. This gives the protein CACDTWGMTVQLFF.